The T cell receptor (beta chain) described here comes from a study of early T cells in non-severe SARS-CoV-2 infection. TCRdb reprocessed the 5' RACE reads with MiXCR, giving one entry per CDR3 protein. The data hold tens of thousands of distinct CDR3 sequences, with 9.5% to 15% observed a single time. This clonotype was observed at least ten times. The germline CDR1 and CDR2 sequences are SGHDT and YYEEEE. This CDR3 has 15 residues. With V trimmed by 4 bases and J by 1 base, 6 bases remained unmatched. The clonotype originates from an adult who was a healthcare worker with PCR-confirmed SARS-CoV-2 infection or an uninfected control (not recorded which). Sequences were obtained from whole blood. The chain combines TRBV5-6 with TRBJ2-3; TRBD2 matches at 7 bases. The CDR3, as DNA: TGTGCCAGCAGCCGACGGGGGGACGGCACAGATACGCAGTATTTT. Translated: CASSRRGDGTDTQYF.